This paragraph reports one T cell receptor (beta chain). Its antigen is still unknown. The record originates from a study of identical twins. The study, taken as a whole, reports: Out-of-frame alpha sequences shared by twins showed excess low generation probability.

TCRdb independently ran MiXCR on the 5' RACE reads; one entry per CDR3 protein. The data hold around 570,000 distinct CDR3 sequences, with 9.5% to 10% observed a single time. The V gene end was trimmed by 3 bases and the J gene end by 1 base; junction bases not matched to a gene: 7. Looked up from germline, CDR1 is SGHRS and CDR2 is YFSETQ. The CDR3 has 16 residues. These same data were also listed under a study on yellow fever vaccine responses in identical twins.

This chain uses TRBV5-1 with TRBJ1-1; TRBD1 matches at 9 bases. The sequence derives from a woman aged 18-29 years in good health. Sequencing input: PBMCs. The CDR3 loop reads CASSWDRVKGNTEAFF. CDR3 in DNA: TGCGCCAGCAGCTGGGACAGGGTTAAAGGGAACACTGAAGCTTTCTTT.